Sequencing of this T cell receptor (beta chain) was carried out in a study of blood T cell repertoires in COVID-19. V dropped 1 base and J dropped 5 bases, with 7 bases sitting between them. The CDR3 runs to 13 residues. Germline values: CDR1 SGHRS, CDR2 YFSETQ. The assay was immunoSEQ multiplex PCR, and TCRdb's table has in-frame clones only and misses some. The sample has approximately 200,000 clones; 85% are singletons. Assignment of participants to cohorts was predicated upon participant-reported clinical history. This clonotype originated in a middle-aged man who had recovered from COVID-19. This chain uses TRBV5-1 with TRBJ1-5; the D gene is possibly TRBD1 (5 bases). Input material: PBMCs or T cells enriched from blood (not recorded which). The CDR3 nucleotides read TGCGCCAGCAGCTTGAGGGGCGATCAGCCCCAGCATTTT. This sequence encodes CASSLRGDQPQHF.